A selection of T cell receptor beta chains follows, all from one sample in a study of T cells after posttransplantation cyclophosphamide. Clones were sequenced by immunoSEQ multiplex PCR, and TCRdb holds only the in-frame ones, with some missing. This table has 51,000 or so clones, roughly 94% appearing once. The specimen sequenced was PBMCs. The receptor set was obtained from a woman in her twenties or thirties in good health and a related stem cell transplant donor. The CDR3 runs from the conserved cysteine through the conserved F or W. A D gene is named only where the DNA matches it firmly. Part of the rows lack a size; the others show once, few, many or a class for expanded clones.

J gene: TRBJ2-6
V gene: TRBV5-8
D gene: TRBD1
clone size: NA
CDR3 DNA: TGTGCCAGCAGCTTGGGTCTTAGGGGACAGTCGAGCTCTGGGGCCAACGTCCTGACTTTC
CDR3 protein: CASSLGLRGQSSSGANVLTF

J gene: TRBJ2-1
V gene: TRBV5-6
D gene: NA
clone size: NA
CDR3 DNA: TGTGCCAGCAGCTTCACGACTGGCTACAATGAGCAGTTCTTC
CDR3 protein: CASSFTTGYNEQFF

J gene: TRBJ1-1
V gene: TRBV7-2
D gene: TRBD1
clone size: NA
CDR3 DNA: TGTGCCAGCAGCTTAGCCCCAGGGGGCGGTAGTACTGAAGCTTTCTTT
CDR3 protein: CASSLAPGGGSTEAFF

J gene: TRBJ2-3
V gene: TRBV7-2
D gene: TRBD2
clone size: NA
CDR3 DNA: TGTGCCAGCACCGAGACGTCTGGGGGGGGGTCAGGTACGCAGTATTTT
CDR3 protein: CASTETSGGGSGTQYF

J gene: TRBJ2-3
V gene: TRBV7-9
D gene: TRBD2
clone size: NA
CDR3 DNA: TGTGCCAGCAGCTTAGCAGCGGGGAGCACAGATACGCAGTATTTT
CDR3 protein: CASSLAAGSTDTQYF

J gene: TRBJ2-7
V gene: TRBV19
D gene: TRBD1
clone size: NA
CDR3 DNA: TGTGCCAGAGTAGCCCACTTCCGGGACAGGTGGTACGAGCAGTACTTC
CDR3 protein: CARVAHFRDRWYEQYF

J gene: TRBJ2-7
V gene: TRBV7-7
D gene: TRBD1
clone size: NA
CDR3 DNA: TGTGCCAGCAATGAGGGGGCTTCCTACGAGCAGTACTTC
CDR3 protein: CASNEGASYEQYF

J gene: TRBJ1-4
V gene: TRBV5-6
D gene: TRBD1
clone size: NA
CDR3 DNA: TGTGCCAGCAGGATCTTACAGGGGGGGGATGAAAAACTGTTTTTT
CDR3 protein: CASRILQGGDEKLFF

J gene: TRBJ2-3
V gene: TRBV7-2
D gene: NA
clone size: once
CDR3 DNA: TGTGCCAGCAGCTACTCAGGGGCAGATACGCAGTATTTT
CDR3 protein: CASSYSGADTQYF

J gene: TRBJ1-2
V gene: TRBV29-1
D gene: TRBD1
clone size: NA
CDR3 DNA: TGCAGCGTCACCGGCAGACAGGGCCCCTATGGCTACACCTTC
CDR3 protein: CSVTGRQGPYGYTF

J gene: TRBJ1-1
V gene: TRBV7-9
D gene: NA
clone size: NA
CDR3 DNA: TGTGCCAGCAGCTTACGAGCGGCTAACCCTGAAGCTTTCTTT
CDR3 protein: CASSLRAANPEAFF

J gene: TRBJ2-1
V gene: TRBV7-7
D gene: TRBD2
clone size: NA
CDR3 DNA: TGTGCCAGCAGCCCGGGACTAGCGGGGCCCGGCGATGAGCAGTTCTTC
CDR3 protein: CASSPGLAGPGDEQFF

J gene: TRBJ1-1
V gene: TRBV7-9
D gene: NA
clone size: once
CDR3 DNA: TGTGCCAGCAGCGGTCGGAGGATGGTCACTGAAGCTTTCTTT
CDR3 protein: CASSGRRMVTEAFF

J gene: TRBJ1-4
V gene: TRBV19
D gene: NA
clone size: NA
CDR3 DNA: TGTGCCAGTAAGCGGGGGACGAACAATGAAAAACTGTTTTTT
CDR3 protein: CASKRGTNNEKLFF

J gene: TRBJ2-1
V gene: TRBV9
D gene: NA
clone size: NA
CDR3 DNA: TGTGCCAGCAGCCTTACATACAATGAGCAGTTCTTC
CDR3 protein: CASSLTYNEQFF

J gene: TRBJ2-5
V gene: TRBV10-1
D gene: TRBD2
clone size: NA
CDR3 DNA: TGCGCCAGCAGTGAGTCGGGGACTAGCGGGGGGGCAGAGACCCAGTACTTC
CDR3 protein: CASSESGTSGGAETQYF

J gene: TRBJ2-3
V gene: TRBV9
D gene: TRBD2
clone size: NA
CDR3 DNA: TGTGCCAGCAGCGCCCCGGGGGGGCCCCATACGCAGTATTTT
CDR3 protein: CASSAPGGPHTQYF

J gene: TRBJ1-2
V gene: TRBV19
D gene: NA
clone size: NA
CDR3 DNA: TGTGCCAGTAGTATGGGGCAGGCGCAACTCTATGGCTACACCTTC
CDR3 protein: CASSMGQAQLYGYTF

J gene: TRBJ2-5
V gene: TRBV19
D gene: TRBD1
clone size: NA
CDR3 DNA: TGTGCCAGTAGTTCTCAGGGGGTCCAAGAGACCCAGTACTTC
CDR3 protein: CASSSQGVQETQYF

J gene: TRBJ1-5
V gene: TRBV19
D gene: NA
clone size: NA
CDR3 DNA: TGTGCCAGTAGTATAGATCCGGTTGGGGGGGTGGGGCCCCAGCATTTT
CDR3 protein: CASSIDPVGGVGPQHF

J gene: TRBJ2-7
V gene: TRBV5-1
D gene: NA
clone size: NA
CDR3 DNA: TGCGCCAGCAGCCTCGGAGGCTCCGCTGACTACGAGCAGTACTTC
CDR3 protein: CASSLGGSADYEQYF

J gene: TRBJ2-5
V gene: TRBV19
D gene: NA
clone size: NA
CDR3 DNA: TGTGCCAGTAGTATACCAGGGCGGAGTGGGACCCAGTACTTC
CDR3 protein: CASSIPGRSGTQYF

J gene: TRBJ2-7
V gene: TRBV27
D gene: NA
clone size: NA
CDR3 DNA: TGTGCCAGCAGTTTAAGGGGATCCCCCTACGAGCAGTACTTC
CDR3 protein: CASSLRGSPYEQYF

J gene: TRBJ1-5
V gene: TRBV28
D gene: TRBD1
clone size: NA
CDR3 DNA: TGTGCCAGCAGTTATAGCGCCGCAGGGGGAGATCAGCCCCAGCATTTT
CDR3 protein: CASSYSAAGGDQPQHF

J gene: TRBJ1-1
V gene: TRBV5-1
D gene: NA
clone size: NA
CDR3 DNA: TGCGCCAGCAGCTTGGAAGCGGGTTTGCCCGTGAACACTGAAGCTTTCTTT
CDR3 protein: CASSLEAGLPVNTEAFF